This TCR beta chain was sequenced for a study of immune heterogeneity within non-small cell lung tumors. The overall study: There was 1 tumor not otherwise specified, along with over nine non-squamous carcinomas and a few squamous cell carcinomas.

The TCR beta CDR3 region was amplified by multiplex PCR employing 32 V and 13 J primers. TCRdb ran MiXCR on the multiplex PCR reads and lists one entry per CDR3 protein. The sample comprises around 4,000 distinct CDR3 sequences, 27% of which are singletons, and roughly 12% rests with the top ten. By proportion, this clonotype is medium-sized. Template was bulk tumor genomic DNA, roughly 580 ng per sample. Several far-apart biopsies were taken per primary tumor during surgery. The patients were newly diagnosed with non-small cell lung cancer, had not been treated, and had curative surgery. The CDR3 length is 15 residues. Per the germline V gene, CDR1 is MDHEN and CDR2 is SYDVKM. V was clipped by 1 base and J by 2 bases; unmatched bases: 2.

This clonotype was sampled from a man between 60 and 70 years old with non-small cell lung cancer. Source material: lung tumor tissue. This chain joins TRBV28 and TRBJ1-5; 7 nucleotides align to TRBD1. The CDR3 sequence: CASSLYDRGNQPQHF. The CDR3 DNA reads as TGTGCCAGCAGTTTATATGACAGGGGCAATCAGCCCCAGCATTTT.